The text below deals with one T cell receptor (delta chain). These data are taken from a study of delta chains in infants with herpesvirus infections. Reverse transcription of PBMC RNA used primers specific for the gamma and delta chains. TCRdb re-processed the RT-PCR reads using CATT. The table lists around 1,300 delta-chain clones, about 31% of them singletons. The sequenced sample was peripheral blood, obtained at time point 2 of longitudinal follow-up. This receptor was identified in a human donor who was a Ugandan infant, either HIV-exposed or HIV-unexposed (not recorded which).

CDR3: CALGEVILYYWGPLTDKLIF. The CDR3, as DNA: TGTGCTCTTGGGGAAGTCATCCTATATTACTGGGGGCCCCTCACCGATAAACTCATCTTT. V and J are TRDV1 and TRDJ1, with 8 nucleotides matching TRDD3. The CDR3 totals 20 residues. CDR1 and CDR2 (germline): TSWWSYY, QGS. V lost 2 bases and J lost 1; bases outside the gene matches: 18.